Presented here are 9 T cell receptor beta chains from one specimen sequenced in a study of blood T cell repertoires in COVID-19. Using immunoSEQ multiplex PCR, the repertoire was profiled, and TCRdb retains in-frame clones only, with some absent. The profile shows roughly 250,000 clones, about 80% of them singletons. Sequencing was done on a sample of peripheral blood. Every receptor here comes from a human donor in a cohort sampled during active COVID-19.

The rearrangement links TRBV7-6 to TRBJ2-1; D is perhaps TRBD1 (6 bases). V lost 4 bases, J lost 0 bases, and 16 bases lay in between. Germline CDR1 and CDR2: SGHVS and FNYEAQ. This CDR3 is built from 17 residues. The chain's CDR3 is CASSSFSQGSSYNEQFF. The DNA of the CDR3 is TGTGCCAGCAGCTCGTTTTCACAGGGCAGCTCCTACAATGAGCAGTTCTTC.

This clone was counted a single time. V gene TRBV6-1 combines with J gene TRBJ2-7, with 7 positions matching TRBD2. Losses at the gene ends were 2 bases for V and 5 bases for J; bases not matched to a gene: 18. Germline lookup yields CDR1 MNHNS and CDR2 SASEGT. The length of the CDR3 is 18 residues. CDR3 loop: CASSEIYGAGRALHEQYF. In DNA form, the CDR3 reads TGTGCCAGCAGTGAAATTTATGGGGCGGGGAGGGCTCTCCACGAGCAGTACTTC.

The rearrangement uses TRBV6-5 and TRBJ1-6; D uncertain. Trimming pared 2 bases from V and 0 bases from J, leaving 8 bases between. This CDR3 is 16 amino acids long. Germline CDR1 and CDR2: MNHEY and SVGAGI. The chain's CDR3 is CASSYGDPSYNSPLHF. CDR3 DNA: TGTGCCAGCAGTTACGGAGATCCCTCCTATAATTCACCCCTCCACTTT.

The rearrangement joins TRBV4-1 to TRBJ2-1; D call uncertain. V was pared by 0 bases and J by 4 bases, with 10 bases between. Germline loops: CDR1 MGHRA, CDR2 YSYEKL. The CDR3 loop spans 15 amino acids. In nucleotides, the CDR3 is TGCGCCAGCAGCCAAGATTCACTAACTTACAATGAGCAGTTCTTC. It specifies CASSQDSLTYNEQFF.

The count of this clone is one. The V call is TRBV29-1, the J call TRBJ2-2, with TRBD2 identical over 9 bases. With 5 bases clipped from V and 2 bases from J, the junction kept 3 bases outside the gene matches. Germline lookup yields CDR1 SQVTM and CDR2 ANQGSEA. This CDR3 has 14 amino acids. CDR3 bases: TGCAGCGTTATAGCGGGAGACAACACCGGGGAGCTGTTTTTT. Encoded protein: CSVIAGDNTGELFF.

The V call is TRBV12-3 or TRBV12-4, the J call TRBJ1-2, with D perhaps TRBD1 (5 bases). Trimming took off 4 bases at V and 6 bases at J, with 12 bases between the two ends. The length of the CDR3 is 13 residues. CDR3 residues: CASSSGGPDGYTF. The CDR3 DNA reads TGTGCCAGCAGTTCCGGGGGTCCTGATGGCTACACCTTC.

For the CDR3, the DNA is TGTGCCAGCAGAGTCGAAGGGGCAGCCACAGATACGCAGTATTTT. Protein product: CASRVEGAATDTQYF. This chain links TRBV6-5 with TRBJ2-3; TRBD1 is a possible D gene (5 bases). V was trimmed by 6 bases and J by 2 bases, leaving 15 bases between them. The V gene's germline CDR1 is MNHEY and CDR2 SVGAGI. The CDR3 spans 15 residues.

In its sample, this clone was seen once. A much more abundant neighbour one base away suggests this may be a read error. The rearrangement uses TRBV14 and TRBJ2-1; 9 nucleotides agree with TRBD2. This CDR3 spans 15 amino acids. Per the germline V gene, CDR1 is SGHDN and CDR2 is FVKESK. V shed 8 bases and J 3 bases; nucleotides not matched to a gene: 8. As DNA, the CDR3 is TGTGCCAGCTTCGAAGTGCGGGGGGGCTACAATGAGCAGTTCTTC. This codes for CASFEVRGGYNEQFF.

The chain has TRBV6-2 or TRBV6-3 and TRBJ1-5; the D is unclear. Germline V gene lookup returns CDR1 MNHEY and CDR2 SVGEGT. V shed 3 bases and J shed 2 bases, with 17 bases lying between them. The CDR3 spans 17 residues. The CDR3 loop is CASSYDGRGLGNQPQHF. In nucleotides, the CDR3 is TGTGCCAGCAGTTATGACGGTAGAGGGCTTGGCAATCAGCCCCAGCATTTT.